This TCR beta chain is from a study of blood T cell repertoires in COVID-19. About the study: In each case, the material was cDNA or gDNA derived from T cells, B-cell-depleted T cells, or PBMCs.

In the original processing: Amplified reference gene primers provided the basis for estimating nucleated cell counts. Assay used: immunoSEQ multiplex PCR; TCRdb lists only in-frame clones, some missing. That table furnishes V, J and clone size, whereas the DNA furnished D and trimming. The table lists 450,000 to 500,000 clones, approximately 85% of them singletons. This CDR3 region has 17 residues. The germline V gene has CDR1 SGHRS and CDR2 YFSETQ. The V and J ends lost 7 bases and 0 bases, in that order; junction bases with no gene match: 8. V is TRBV5-1 and J is TRBJ2-6; 9 bases line up with TRBD1. The sequenced material came from peripheral blood. This receptor was taken from a human donor in a cohort sampled during active COVID-19. This CDR3 is CASGRQGESSGANVLTF. CDR3 in DNA: TGCGCCAGCGGCCGACAGGGGGAGAGCTCTGGGGCCAACGTCCTGACTTTC.